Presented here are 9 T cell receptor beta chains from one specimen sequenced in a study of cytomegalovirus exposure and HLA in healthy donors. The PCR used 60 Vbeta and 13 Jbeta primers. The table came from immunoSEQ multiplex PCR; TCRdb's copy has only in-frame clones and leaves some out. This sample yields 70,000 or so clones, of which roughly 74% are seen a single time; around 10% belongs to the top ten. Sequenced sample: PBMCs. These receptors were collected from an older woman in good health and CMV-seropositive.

Written as DNA, the CDR3 is TGTGCCAGTAGTATTTTGGGGCAGAACACTGAAGCTTTCTTT. It is translated as CASSILGQNTEAFF. The chain recombines TRBV19 with TRBJ1-1, with D possibly being TRBD1 (5 bases). The CDR3 runs 14 residues. The germline V and J ends were trimmed by 3 bases and 1 base, with 9 bases remaining between them. Germline CDR1 reads LNHDA; CDR2 reads SQIVND (reference sequence).

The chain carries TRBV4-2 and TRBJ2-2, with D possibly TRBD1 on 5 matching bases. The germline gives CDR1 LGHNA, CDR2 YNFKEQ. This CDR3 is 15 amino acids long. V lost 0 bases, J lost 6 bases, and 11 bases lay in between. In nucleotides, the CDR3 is TGTGCCAGCAGCCAAGACTTCAGGGCGGCCGGGGAGCTGTTTTTT. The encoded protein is CASSQDFRAAGELFF.

This chain's CDR3 is CASSRGLAGGADTQYF. CDR3 DNA: TGTGCCAGCAGCCGGGGACTAGCGGGGGGTGCAGATACGCAGTATTTT. The chain recombines TRBV7-2 with TRBJ2-3, with 15 positions matching TRBD2. The CDR3 loop spans 16 amino acids. The V gene end was trimmed by 5 bases and the J gene end by 4 bases; junction bases not matched to a gene: 4. Germline CDR1 and CDR2: SGHTA and FQGNSA.

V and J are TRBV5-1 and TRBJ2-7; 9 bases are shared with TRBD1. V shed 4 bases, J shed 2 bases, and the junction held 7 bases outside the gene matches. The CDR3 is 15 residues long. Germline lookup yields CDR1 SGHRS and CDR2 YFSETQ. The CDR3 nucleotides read TGCGCCAGCAGCCAAGGACAGGGGACCACCTACGAGCAGTACTTC. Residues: CASSQGQGTTYEQYF.

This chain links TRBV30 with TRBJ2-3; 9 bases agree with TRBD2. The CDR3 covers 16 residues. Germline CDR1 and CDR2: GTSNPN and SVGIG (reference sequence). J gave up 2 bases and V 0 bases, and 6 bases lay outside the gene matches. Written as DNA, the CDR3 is TGTGCCTGGAGTGTAGGGCTAGCGGGATCCACAGATACGCAGTATTTT. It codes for CAWSVGLAGSTDTQYF.

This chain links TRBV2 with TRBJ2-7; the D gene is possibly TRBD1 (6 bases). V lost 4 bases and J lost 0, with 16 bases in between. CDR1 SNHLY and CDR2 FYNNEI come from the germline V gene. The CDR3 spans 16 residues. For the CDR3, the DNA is TGTGCCAGCAGTGGCCCGGGACACGGGATCTCCTACGAGCAGTACTTC. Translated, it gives CASSGPGHGISYEQYF.

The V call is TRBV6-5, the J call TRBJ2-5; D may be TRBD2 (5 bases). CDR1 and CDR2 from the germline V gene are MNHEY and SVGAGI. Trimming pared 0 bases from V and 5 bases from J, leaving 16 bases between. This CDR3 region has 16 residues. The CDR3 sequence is CASSYSMAETGETQYF. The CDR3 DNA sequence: TGTGCCAGCAGTTACTCGATGGCAGAAACGGGGGAGACCCAGTACTTC.

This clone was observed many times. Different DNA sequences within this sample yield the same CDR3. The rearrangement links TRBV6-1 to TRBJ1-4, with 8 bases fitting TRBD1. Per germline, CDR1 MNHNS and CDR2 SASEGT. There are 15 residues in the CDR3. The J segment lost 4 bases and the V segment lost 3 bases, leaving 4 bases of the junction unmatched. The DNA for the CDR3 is TGTGCCAGCAGTGAGAACAGGGGGGGTAATGAAAAACTGTTTTTT. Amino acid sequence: CASSENRGGNEKLFF.

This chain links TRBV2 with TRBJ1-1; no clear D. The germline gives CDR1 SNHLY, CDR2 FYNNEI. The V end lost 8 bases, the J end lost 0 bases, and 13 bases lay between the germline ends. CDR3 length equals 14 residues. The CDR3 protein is CASGPGRMNTEAFF. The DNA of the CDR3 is TGTGCCAGCGGGCCCGGGAGAATGAACACTGAAGCTTTCTTT.